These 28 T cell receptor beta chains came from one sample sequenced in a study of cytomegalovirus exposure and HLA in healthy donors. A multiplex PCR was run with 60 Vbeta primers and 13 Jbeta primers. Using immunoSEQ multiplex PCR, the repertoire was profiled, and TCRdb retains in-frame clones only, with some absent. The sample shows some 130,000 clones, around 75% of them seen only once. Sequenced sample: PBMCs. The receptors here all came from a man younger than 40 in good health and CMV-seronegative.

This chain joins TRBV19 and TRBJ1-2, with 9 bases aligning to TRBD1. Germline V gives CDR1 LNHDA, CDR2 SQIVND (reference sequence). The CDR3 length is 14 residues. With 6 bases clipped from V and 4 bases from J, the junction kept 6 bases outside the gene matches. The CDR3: CASRTGTGLYGYTF. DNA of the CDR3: TGTGCCAGTAGGACCGGGACAGGGCTCTATGGCTACACCTTC.

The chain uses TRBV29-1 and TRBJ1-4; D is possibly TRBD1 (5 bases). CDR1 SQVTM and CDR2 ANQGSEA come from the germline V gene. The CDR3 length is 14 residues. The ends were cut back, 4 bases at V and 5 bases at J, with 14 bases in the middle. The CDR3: CSVGRAGRNEKLFF. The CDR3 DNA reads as TGCAGCGTTGGAAGGGCAGGGAGGAATGAAAAACTGTTTTTT.

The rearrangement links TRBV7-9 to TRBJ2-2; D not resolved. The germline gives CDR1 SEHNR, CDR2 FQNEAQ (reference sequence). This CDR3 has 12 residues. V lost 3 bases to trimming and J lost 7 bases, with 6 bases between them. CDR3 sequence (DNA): TGTGCCAGCAGCTTTGCGGACGGGGAGCTGTTTTTT. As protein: CASSFADGELFF. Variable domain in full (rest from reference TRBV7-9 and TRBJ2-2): DTGVSQNPRHKITKRGQNVTFRCDPISEHNRLYWYRQTLGQGPEFLTYFQNEAQLEKSRLLSDRFSAERPKGSFSTLEIQRTEQGDSAMYLCASSFADGELFFGEGSRLTVL.

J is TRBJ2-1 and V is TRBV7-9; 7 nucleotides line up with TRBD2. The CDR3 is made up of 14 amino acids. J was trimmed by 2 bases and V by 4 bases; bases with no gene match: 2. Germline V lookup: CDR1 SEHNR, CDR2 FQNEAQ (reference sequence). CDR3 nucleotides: TGTGCCAGCAGCTATAGCGGGCCCTACAATGAGCAGTTCTTC. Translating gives CASSYSGPYNEQFF. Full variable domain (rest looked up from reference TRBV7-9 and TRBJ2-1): DTGVSQNPRHKITKRGQNVTFRCDPISEHNRLYWYRQTLGQGPEFLTYFQNEAQLEKSRLLSDRFSAERPKGSFSTLEIQRTEQGDSAMYLCASSYSGPYNEQFFGPGTRLTVL.

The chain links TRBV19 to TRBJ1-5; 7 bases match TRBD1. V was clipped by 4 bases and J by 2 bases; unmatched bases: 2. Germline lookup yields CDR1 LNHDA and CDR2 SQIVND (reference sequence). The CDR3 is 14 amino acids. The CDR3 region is CASSKGQGNQPQHF. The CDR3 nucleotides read TGTGCCAGTAGTAAAGGACAGGGCAATCAGCCCCAGCATTTT.

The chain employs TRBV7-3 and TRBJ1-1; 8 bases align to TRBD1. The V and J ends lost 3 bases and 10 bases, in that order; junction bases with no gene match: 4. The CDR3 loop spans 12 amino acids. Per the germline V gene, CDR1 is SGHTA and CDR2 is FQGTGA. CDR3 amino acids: CASSFTGTGAFF. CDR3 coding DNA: TGTGCCAGCAGCTTTACCGGGACAGGAGCTTTCTTT.

CDR3 bases: TGTGCCACCAGCAGAGATGGGCAGGGGAATCATGAAGCTTTCTTT. This encodes CATSRDGQGNHEAFF. The genes are TRBV15 and TRBJ1-1, with D possibly TRBD1 on 6 matching bases. The CDR3 totals 15 residues. The V gene's germline CDR1 is LNHNV and CDR2 YYDKDF (reference sequence). The V end lost 0 bases, the J end lost 7 bases, and 15 bases lay between the germline ends. Full variable domain (rest looked up from reference TRBV15 and TRBJ1-1): DAMVIQNPRYQVTQFGKPVTLSCSQTLNHNVMYWYQQKSSQAPKLLFHYYDKDFNNEADTPDNFQSRRPNTSFCFLDIRSPGLGDTAMYLCATSRDGQGNHEAFFGQGTRLTVV.

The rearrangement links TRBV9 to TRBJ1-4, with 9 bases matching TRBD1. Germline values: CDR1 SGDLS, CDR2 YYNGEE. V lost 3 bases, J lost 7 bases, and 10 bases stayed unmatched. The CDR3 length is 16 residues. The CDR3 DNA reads TGTGCCAGCAGCGCGCGGTCGGGACAGGGTTTTGAAAAACTGTTTTTT. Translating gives CASSARSGQGFEKLFF.

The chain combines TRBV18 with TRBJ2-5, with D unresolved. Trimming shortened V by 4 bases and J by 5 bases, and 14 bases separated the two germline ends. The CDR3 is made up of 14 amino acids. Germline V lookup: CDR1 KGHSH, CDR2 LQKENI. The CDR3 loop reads CASSRTVTSETQYF. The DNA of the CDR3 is TGTGCCAGCTCACGCACCGTCACTTCGGAGACCCAGTACTTC.

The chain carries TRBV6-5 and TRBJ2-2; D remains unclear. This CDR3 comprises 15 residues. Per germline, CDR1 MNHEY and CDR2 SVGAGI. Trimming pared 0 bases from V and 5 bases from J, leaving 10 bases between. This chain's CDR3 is CASSYSSRWTGELFF. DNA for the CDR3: TGTGCCAGCAGTTACTCATCCAGGTGGACCGGGGAGCTGTTTTTT.

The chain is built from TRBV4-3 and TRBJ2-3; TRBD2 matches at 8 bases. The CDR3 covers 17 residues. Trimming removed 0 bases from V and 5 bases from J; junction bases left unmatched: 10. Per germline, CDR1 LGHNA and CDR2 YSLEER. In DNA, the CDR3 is TGCGCCAGCAGCCAAGATACCACGGGAGGGCCCTTAGATACGCAGTATTTT. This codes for CASSQDTTGGPLDTQYF.

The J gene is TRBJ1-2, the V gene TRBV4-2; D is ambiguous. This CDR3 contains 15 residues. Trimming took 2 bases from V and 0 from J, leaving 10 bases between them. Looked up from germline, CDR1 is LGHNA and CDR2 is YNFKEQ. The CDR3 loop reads CASSQPGGPNYGYTF. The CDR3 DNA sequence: TGTGCCAGCAGCCAACCGGGAGGACCTAACTATGGCTACACCTTC.

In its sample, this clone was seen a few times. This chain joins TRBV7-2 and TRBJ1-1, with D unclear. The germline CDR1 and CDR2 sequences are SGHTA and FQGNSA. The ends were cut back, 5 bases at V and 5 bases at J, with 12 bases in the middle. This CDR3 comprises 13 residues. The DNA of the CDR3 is TGTGCCAGCAGCATAGTGGGAGGGACTGAAGCTTTCTTT. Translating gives CASSIVGGTEAFF.

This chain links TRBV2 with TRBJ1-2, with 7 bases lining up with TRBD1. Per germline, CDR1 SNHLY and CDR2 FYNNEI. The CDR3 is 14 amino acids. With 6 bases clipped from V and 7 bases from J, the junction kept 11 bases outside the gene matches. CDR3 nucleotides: TGTGCCAGCAGGGGTTTGACAGGGCTGAGTGGCTACACCTTC. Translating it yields CASRGLTGLSGYTF. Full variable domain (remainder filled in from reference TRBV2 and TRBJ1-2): EPEVTQTPSHQVTQMGQEVILRCVPISNHLYFYWYRQILGQKVEFLVSFYNNEISEKSEIFDDQFSVERPDGSNFTLKIRSTKLEDSAMYFCASRGLTGLSGYTFGSGTRLTVV.

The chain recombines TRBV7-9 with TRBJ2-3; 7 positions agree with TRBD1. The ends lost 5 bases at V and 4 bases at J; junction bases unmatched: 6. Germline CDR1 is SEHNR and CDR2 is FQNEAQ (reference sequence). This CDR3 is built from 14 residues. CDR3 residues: CASSPDRVADTQYF. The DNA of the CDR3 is TGTGCCAGCAGCCCAGACAGGGTAGCAGATACGCAGTATTTT.

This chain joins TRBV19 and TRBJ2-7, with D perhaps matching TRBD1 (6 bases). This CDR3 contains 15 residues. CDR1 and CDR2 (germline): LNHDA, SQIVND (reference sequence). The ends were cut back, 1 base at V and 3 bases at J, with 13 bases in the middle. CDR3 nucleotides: TGTGCCAGTAGTATAGCTGGGGGCTTAATCTACGAGCAGTACTTC. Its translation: CASSIAGGLIYEQYF.

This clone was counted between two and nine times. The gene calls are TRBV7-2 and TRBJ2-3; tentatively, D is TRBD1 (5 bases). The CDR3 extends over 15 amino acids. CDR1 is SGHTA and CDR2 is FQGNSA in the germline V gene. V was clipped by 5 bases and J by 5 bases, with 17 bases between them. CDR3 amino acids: CASSPAGIRRDTQYF. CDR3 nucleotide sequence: TGTGCCAGCAGCCCCGCAGGGATTCGGAGAGATACGCAGTATTTT. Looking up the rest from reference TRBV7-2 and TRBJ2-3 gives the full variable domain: GAGVSQSPSNKVTEKGKDVELRCDPISGHTALYWYRQSLGQGLEFLIYFQGNSAPDKSGLPSDRFSAERTGGSVSTLTIQRTQQEDSAVYLCASSPAGIRRDTQYFGPGTRLTVL.

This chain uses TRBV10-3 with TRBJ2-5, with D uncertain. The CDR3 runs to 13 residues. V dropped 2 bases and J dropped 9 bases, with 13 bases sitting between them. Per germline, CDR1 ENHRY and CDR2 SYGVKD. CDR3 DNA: TGTGCCATCAGTGAGACCCCCAAAGGAGCCCAGTACTTC. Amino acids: CAISETPKGAQYF.

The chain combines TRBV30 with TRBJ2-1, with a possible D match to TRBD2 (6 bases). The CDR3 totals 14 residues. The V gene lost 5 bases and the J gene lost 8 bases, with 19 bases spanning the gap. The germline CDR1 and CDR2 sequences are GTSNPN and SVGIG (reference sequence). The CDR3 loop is CAWQYGGSIDEQFF. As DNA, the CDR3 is TGTGCCTGGCAATACGGGGGTAGCATAGATGAGCAGTTCTTC. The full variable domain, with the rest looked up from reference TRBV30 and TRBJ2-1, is SQTIHQWPATLVQPVGSPLSLECTVEGTSNPNLYWYRQAAGRGLQLLFYSVGIGQISSEVPQNLSASRPQDRQFILSSKKLLLSDSGFYLCAWQYGGSIDEQFFGPGTRLTVL.

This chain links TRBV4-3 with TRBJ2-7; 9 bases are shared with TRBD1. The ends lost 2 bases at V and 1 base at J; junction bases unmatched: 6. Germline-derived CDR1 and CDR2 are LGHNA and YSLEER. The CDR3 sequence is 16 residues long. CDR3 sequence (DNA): TGCGCCAGCAGCCAATTACAGGGGGCCATTTCCTACGAGCAGTACTTC. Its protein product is CASSQLQGAISYEQYF.

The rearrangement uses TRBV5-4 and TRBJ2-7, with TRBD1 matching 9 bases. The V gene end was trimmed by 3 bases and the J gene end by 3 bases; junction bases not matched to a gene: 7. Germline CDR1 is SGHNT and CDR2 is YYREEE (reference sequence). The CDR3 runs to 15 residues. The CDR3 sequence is CASSWGTGIDYEQYF. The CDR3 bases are TGTGCCAGCAGCTGGGGGACAGGGATAGACTACGAGCAGTACTTC.

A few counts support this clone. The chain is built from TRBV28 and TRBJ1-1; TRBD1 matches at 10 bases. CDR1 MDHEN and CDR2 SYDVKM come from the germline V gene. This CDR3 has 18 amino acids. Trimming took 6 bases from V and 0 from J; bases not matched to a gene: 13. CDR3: CASRLPGQGKGLNTEAFF. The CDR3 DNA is TGTGCCAGCAGACTGCCGGGACAGGGGAAGGGGTTGAACACTGAAGCTTTCTTT.

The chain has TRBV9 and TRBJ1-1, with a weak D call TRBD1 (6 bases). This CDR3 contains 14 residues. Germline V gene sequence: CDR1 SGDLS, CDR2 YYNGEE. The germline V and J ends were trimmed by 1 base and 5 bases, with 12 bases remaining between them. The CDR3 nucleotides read TGTGCCAGCAGCGTATCTGGGGGCGCAACTGAAGCTTTCTTT. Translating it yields CASSVSGGATEAFF. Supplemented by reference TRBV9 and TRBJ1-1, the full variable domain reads DSGVTQTPKHLITATGQRVTLRCSPRSGDLSVYWYQQSLDQGLQFLIQYYNGEERAKGNILERFSAQQFPDLHSELNLSSLELGDSALYFCASSVSGGATEAFFGQGTRLTVV.

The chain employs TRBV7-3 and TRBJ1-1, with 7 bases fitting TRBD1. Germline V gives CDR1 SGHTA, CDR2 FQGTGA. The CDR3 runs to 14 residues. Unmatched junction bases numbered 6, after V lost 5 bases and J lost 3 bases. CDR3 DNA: TGTGCCAGCAGCCAGACAGGGACACACACTGAAGCTTTCTTT. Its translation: CASSQTGTHTEAFF.

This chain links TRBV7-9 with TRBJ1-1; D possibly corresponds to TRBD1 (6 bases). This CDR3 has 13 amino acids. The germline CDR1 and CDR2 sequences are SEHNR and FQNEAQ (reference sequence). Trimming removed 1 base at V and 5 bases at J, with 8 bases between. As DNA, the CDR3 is TGTGCCAGCAGCTTAGGGGGGCGGACTGAAGCTTTCTTT. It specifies CASSLGGRTEAFF. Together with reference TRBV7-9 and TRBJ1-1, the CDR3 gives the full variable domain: DTGVSQNPRHKITKRGQNVTFRCDPISEHNRLYWYRQTLGQGPEFLTYFQNEAQLEKSRLLSDRFSAERPKGSFSTLEIQRTEQGDSAMYLCASSLGGRTEAFFGQGTRLTVV.

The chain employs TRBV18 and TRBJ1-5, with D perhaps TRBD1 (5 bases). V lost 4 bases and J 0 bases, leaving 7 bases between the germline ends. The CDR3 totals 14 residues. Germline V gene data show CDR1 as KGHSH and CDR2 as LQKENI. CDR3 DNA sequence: TGTGCCAGCTCACTCAGGGATAGCAATCAGCCCCAGCATTTT. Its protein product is CASSLRDSNQPQHF.

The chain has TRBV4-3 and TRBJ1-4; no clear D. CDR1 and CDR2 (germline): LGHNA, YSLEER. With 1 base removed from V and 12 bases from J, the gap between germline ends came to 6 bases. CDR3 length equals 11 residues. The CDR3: CASSQGTELFF. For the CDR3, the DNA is TGCGCCAGCAGCCAAGGCACTGAACTGTTTTTT.

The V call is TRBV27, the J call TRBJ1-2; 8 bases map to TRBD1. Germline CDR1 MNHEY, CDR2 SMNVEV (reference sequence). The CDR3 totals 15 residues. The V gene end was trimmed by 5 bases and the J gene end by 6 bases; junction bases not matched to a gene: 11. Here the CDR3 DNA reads TGTGCCAGCAGTCCTCGGGACAGGCCGTCACATGGCTACACCTTC. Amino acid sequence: CASSPRDRPSHGYTF.